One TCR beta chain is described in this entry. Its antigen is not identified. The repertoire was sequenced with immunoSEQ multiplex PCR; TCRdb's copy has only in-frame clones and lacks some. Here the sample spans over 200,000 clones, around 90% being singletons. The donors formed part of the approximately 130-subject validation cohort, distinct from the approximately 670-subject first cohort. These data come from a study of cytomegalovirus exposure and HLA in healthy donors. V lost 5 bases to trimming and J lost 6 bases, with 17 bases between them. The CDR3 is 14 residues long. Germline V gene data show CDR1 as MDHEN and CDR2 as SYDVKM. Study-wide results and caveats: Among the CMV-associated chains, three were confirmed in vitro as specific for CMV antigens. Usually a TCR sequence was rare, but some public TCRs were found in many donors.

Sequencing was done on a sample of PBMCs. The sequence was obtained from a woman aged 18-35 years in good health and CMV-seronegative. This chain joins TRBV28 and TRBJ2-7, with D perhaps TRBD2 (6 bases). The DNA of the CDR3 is TGTGCCAGCAGTAACCGGGACTCTCCTCTCGAGCAGTACGTC. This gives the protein CASSNRDSPLEQYV.